This T cell receptor (beta chain) derives from a study of molecular identifiers for immune sequencing clone quantification. Regarding the study as a whole: Whereas naive cells kept under 1% of molecules in clones above 20 RNA copies, such clones held over 98% in effectors.

This clonotype was detected a few times. Its cognate antigen is unknown. Losses at the gene ends were 4 bases for V and 6 bases for J; bases not matched to a gene: 5. The CDR3 is 14 amino acids. Researchers sorted naive CD8 T cells as cells that were CD8+CD4-CCR7+CD45RA+. TCRdb used MiXCR to reprocess the PCR reads, holding one entry per CDR3 protein. The repertoire holds a few hundred thousand distinct CDR3 sequences, with around 21% as singletons. The sequence was collected from a human donor in good health. Some libraries in this study had Jurkat cell RNA spiked in. The chain employs TRBV12-3 or TRBV12-4 and TRBJ1-1; TRBD1 aligns across 10 bases. Specimen: naive CD8+ T cells from blood, with Jurkat cell RNA spiked in. Subset of the sample: FACS-sorted CD8+CD4-CCR7+CD45RA+ naive T cells. CDR3 in amino acids: CASSWTGGLSEAFF. The CDR3 DNA reads as TGTGCCAGCAGTTGGACAGGGGGGTTATCTGAAGCTTTCTTT.